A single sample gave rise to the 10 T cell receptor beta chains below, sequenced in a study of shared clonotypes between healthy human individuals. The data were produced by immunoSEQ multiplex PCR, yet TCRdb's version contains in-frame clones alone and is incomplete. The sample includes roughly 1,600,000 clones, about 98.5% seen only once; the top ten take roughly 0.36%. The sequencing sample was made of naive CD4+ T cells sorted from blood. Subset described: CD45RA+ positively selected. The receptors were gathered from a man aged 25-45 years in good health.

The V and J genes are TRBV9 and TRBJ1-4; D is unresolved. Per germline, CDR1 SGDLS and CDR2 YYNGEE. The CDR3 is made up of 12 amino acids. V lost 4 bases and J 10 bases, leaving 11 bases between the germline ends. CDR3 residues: CASSLTPGKLFF. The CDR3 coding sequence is TGTGCCAGCAGCCTAACCCCTGGAAAACTGTTTTTT.

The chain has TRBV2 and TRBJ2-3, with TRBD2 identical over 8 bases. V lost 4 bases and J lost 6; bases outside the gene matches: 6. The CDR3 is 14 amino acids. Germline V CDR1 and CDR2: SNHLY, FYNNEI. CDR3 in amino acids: CASSGLAHGDTQYF. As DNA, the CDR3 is TGTGCCAGCAGTGGACTAGCGCACGGGGATACGCAGTATTTT.

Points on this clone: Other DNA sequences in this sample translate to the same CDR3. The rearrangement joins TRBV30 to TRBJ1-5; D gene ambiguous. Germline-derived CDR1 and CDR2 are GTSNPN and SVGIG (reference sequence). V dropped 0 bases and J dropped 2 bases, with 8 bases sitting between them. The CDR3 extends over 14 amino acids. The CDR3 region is CAWSVSGGNQPQHF. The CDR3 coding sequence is TGTGCCTGGAGTGTAAGCGGGGGCAATCAGCCCCAGCATTTT.

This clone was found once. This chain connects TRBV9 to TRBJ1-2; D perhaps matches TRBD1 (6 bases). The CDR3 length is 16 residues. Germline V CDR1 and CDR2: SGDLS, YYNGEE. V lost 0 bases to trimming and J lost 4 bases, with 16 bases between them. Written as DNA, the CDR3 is TGTGCCAGCAGCGTAGGGGTAAAAGGACAGTTCTATGGCTACACCTTC. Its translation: CASSVGVKGQFYGYTF. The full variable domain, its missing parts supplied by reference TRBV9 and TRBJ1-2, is DSGVTQTPKHLITATGQRVTLRCSPRSGDLSVYWYQQSLDQGLQFLIQYYNGEERAKGNILERFSAQQFPDLHSELNLSSLELGDSALYFCASSVGVKGQFYGYTFGSGTRLTVV.

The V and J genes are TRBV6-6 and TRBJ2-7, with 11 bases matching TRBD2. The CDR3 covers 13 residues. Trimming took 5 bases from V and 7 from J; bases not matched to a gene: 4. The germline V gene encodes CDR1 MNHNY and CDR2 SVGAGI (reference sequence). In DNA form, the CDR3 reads TGTGCCAGCAGTGGGAGACTAGCGGGAGAGCAGTACTTC. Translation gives CASSGRLAGEQYF.

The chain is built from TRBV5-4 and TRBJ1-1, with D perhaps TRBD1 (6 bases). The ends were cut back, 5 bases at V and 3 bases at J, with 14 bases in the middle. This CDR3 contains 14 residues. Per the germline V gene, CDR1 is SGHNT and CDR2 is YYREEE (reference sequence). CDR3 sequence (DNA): TGTGCCAGCAGACATAGGGCAGGGGACACTGAAGCTTTCTTT. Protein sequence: CASRHRAGDTEAFF. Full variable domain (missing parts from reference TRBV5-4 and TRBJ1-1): ETGVTQSPTHLIKTRGQQVTLRCSSQSGHNTVSWYQQALGQGPQFIFQYYREEENGRGNFPPRFSGLQFPNYSSELNVNALELDDSALYLCASRHRAGDTEAFFGQGTRLTVV.

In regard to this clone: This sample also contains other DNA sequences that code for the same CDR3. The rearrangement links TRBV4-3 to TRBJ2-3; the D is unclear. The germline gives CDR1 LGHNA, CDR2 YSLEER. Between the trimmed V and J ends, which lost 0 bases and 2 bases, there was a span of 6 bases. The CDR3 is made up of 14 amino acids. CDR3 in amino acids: CASSQDSLTDTQYF. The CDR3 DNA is TGCGCCAGCAGCCAAGATTCCCTCACAGATACGCAGTATTTT.

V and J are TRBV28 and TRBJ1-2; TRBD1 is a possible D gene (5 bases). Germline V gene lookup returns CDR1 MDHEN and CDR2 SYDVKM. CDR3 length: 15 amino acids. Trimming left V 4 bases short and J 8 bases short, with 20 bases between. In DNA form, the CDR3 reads TGTGCCAGCAGTTCACCCCCCGGACACACTGGCGGCTACACCTTC. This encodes CASSSPPGHTGGYTF.

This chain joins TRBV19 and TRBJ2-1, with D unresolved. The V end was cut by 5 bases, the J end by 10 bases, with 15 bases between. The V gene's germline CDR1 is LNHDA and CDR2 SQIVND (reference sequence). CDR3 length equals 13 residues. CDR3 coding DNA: TGTGCCAGTAGTCCTGGACCCCCCGGGGAGCAGTTCTTC. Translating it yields CASSPGPPGEQFF.

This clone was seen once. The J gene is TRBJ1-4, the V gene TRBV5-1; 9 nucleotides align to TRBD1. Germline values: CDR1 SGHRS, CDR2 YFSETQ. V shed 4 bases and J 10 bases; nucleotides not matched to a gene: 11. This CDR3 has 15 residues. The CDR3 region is CASSPQGALIGKLFF. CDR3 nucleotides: TGCGCCAGCAGCCCACAGGGGGCTTTGATAGGAAAACTGTTTTTT.